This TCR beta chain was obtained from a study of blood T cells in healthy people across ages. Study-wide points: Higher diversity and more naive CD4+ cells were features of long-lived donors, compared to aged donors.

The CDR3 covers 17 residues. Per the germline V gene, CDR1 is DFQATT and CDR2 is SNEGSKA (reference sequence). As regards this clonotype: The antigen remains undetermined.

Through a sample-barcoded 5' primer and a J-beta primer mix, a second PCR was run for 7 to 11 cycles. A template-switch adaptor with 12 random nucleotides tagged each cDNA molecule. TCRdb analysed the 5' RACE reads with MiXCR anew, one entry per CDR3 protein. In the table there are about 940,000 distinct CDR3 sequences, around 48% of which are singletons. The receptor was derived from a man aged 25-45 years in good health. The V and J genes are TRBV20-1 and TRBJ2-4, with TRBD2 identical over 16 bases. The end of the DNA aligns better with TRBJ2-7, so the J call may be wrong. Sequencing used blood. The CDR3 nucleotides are TGCAGTGCGCCGGGACTAGCGGGGGGGCTCACGACCTACGAGCAGTACTTC. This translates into CSAPGLAGGLTTYEQYF.